Listed here are 4 T cell receptor beta chains from one sample, sequenced in a study of siplizumab effects on memory and regulatory T cells (dated by TCRdb to between 2018 and 2021). Library method: the immunoSEQ multiplex PCR assay. In its TCRdb copy, this immuneACCESS table keeps in-frame sequences only and misses some clones. Where compared with another copy, unresolved V genes explain less than half of these, and the others have no known cause. The sample profile shows 100,000 or so clones; more than 85% of them were found once. The ten top clones hold just over 2.5% of the sample. The sample was CD4+ T cells sorted from blood. The source of these receptors is a human donor in good health. Some clones in this sample may be carry-over from other donors' samples.

This clone was counted many times. The rearrangement joins TRBV5-1 to TRBJ2-2; D is tentatively TRBD1 or TRBD2 (5 bases each). V was pared by 4 bases and J by 7 bases, with 11 bases between. The CDR3 is 13 amino acids. The germline gives CDR1 SGHRS, CDR2 YFSETQ. CDR3 DNA: TGCGCCAGCAGCATTCGGGACGACGGGGAGCTGTTTTTT. Translation: CASSIRDDGELFF.

The chain couples TRBV30 to TRBJ2-4, with D possibly matching TRBD1 (5 bases). This CDR3 has 14 amino acids. Germline V gene lookup returns CDR1 GTSNPN and CDR2 SVGIG (reference sequence). Trimming stripped 4 bases from V and 4 bases from J, with 14 bases between. As DNA, the CDR3 is TGTGCCTGGAATGGCCCCAACAGGAAAAACATTCAGTACTTC. Translating it yields CAWNGPNRKNIQYF.

The genes are TRBV14 and TRBJ2-7, with D maybe TRBD1 (5 bases). Trimming removed 4 bases at V and 3 bases at J, with 19 bases between. In germline, CDR1 is SGHDN, CDR2 FVKESK. The CDR3 spans 16 residues. The CDR3 nucleotides are TGTGCCAGCAGCCTAGGGGATCGGCCTAGACTCTACGAGCAGTACTTC. Its protein product is CASSLGDRPRLYEQYF.

This sequence joins TRBV10-1 and TRBJ2-3, with no clear D. Germline V gene sequence: CDR1 WNHNN, CDR2 SYGVQD (reference sequence). V lost 0 bases, J lost 1 base, and 8 bases lay in between. The CDR3 is made up of 15 amino acids. The CDR3 spells CASSESASRTDTQYF. The CDR3 nucleotides read TGCGCCAGCAGTGAGTCGGCGTCCCGCACAGATACGCAGTATTTT.